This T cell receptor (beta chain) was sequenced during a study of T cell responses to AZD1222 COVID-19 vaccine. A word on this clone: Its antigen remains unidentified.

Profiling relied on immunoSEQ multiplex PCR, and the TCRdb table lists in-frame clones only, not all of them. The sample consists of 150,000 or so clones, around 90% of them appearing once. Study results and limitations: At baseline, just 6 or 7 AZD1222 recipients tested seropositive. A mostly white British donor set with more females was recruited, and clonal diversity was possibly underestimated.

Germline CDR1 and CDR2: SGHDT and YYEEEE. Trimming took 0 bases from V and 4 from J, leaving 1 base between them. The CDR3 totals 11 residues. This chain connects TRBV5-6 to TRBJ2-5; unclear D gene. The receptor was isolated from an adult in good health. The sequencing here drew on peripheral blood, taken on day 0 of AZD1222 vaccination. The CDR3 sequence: CASSLAETQYF. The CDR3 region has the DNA TGTGCCAGCAGCTTGGCAGAGACCCAGTACTTC. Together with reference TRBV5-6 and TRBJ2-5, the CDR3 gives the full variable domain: DAGVTQSPTHLIKTRGQQVTLRCSPKSGHDTVSWYQQALGQGPQFIFQYYEEEERQRGNFPDRFSGHQFPNYSSELNVNALLLGDSALYLCASSLAETQYFGPGTRLLVL.